Shown below are 13 T cell receptor beta chains from a single sample sequenced in a study of regulatory T cells in long-lasting Graves disease. Arm-PCR with iRepertoire HTBI primers amplified the CDR3 regions for these TCR beta libraries. MiXCR, run by TCRdb on the multiplex PCR reads, gives a single entry per CDR3 protein. This sample has a few hundred thousand distinct CDR3 sequences; roughly a fifth occur once, and the top ten carry about 15%. Documented time point: newly diagnosed GD, antithyroid drugs for less than 3 months. Scientists built the TCR library using RNA that was extracted from PBMCs. Source: peripheral blood mononuclear cells (PBMCs), taken at new diagnosis, from a patient treated with antithyroid drugs. These receptors originate from a female donor with Graves disease.

A few counts support this clonotype. Given a much more abundant clone one base away, this may be a read error. V and J are TRBV12-3 or TRBV12-4 and TRBJ2-1, with D uncertain. The CDR3 extends over 14 amino acids. CDR3 sequence: CASSLGTAGDEQLF. The CDR3 DNA sequence: TGTGCCAGCAGTTTGGGCACGGCTGGCGATGAGCAGCTCTTC.

In its sample, this clonotype was seen many times. V is TRBV24-1 and J is TRBJ2-5; possibly TRBD1 or TRBD2 for D (6 bases each). V was clipped by 9 bases and J by 5 bases, with 15 bases between them. Germline V gene sequence: CDR1 KGHDR, CDR2 SFDVKD. The CDR3 runs to 13 residues. In nucleotides, the CDR3 is TGTGCCACCGCCGACGGGGGCCGGGAGACCCAGTACTTC. Translated, it gives CATADGGRETQYF.

This clonotype was seen many times. The chain has TRBV20-1 and TRBJ2-2; the match to TRBD2 covers 12 bases. Germline V gene lookup returns CDR1 DFQATT and CDR2 SNEGSKA (reference sequence). This CDR3 is 20 amino acids long. Trimming cost V 2 bases and J 0 bases; bases outside gene matches: 13. CDR3 sequence reads: CSARNGTSGPQPPNTGELFF. CDR3 nucleotide sequence: TGCAGTGCTAGAAACGGGACTAGCGGGCCCCAGCCCCCGAACACCGGGGAGCTGTTTTTT.

The CDR3 protein is CASSALGQVGDTQYF. DNA of the CDR3: TGTGCCAGCAGTGCCCTGGGGCAGGTTGGAGATACGCAGTATTTT. This chain links TRBV6-1 with TRBJ2-3; TRBD1 is a possible D gene (5 bases). Germline V gives CDR1 MNHNS, CDR2 SASEGT. Trimming stripped 4 bases from V and 5 bases from J, with 16 bases between. The CDR3 is made up of 15 amino acids.

This clonotype was detected a few times. The J gene is TRBJ2-3, the V gene TRBV5-1; possible D gene TRBD2, 6 bases. V lost 0 bases, J lost 0 bases, and 8 bases lay in between. The CDR3 consists of 15 residues. Germline CDR1 reads SGHRS; CDR2 reads YFSETQ. CDR3 sequence: CASSLESGSTDTQYF. The CDR3 coding sequence is TGCGCCAGCAGCTTGGAGAGCGGGAGCACAGATACGCAGTATTTT.

This clonotype was detected ten times or more. The V call is TRBV20-1, the J call TRBJ1-2; 8 bases align to TRBD1. V lost 0 bases to trimming and J lost 2 bases; unmatched junction nucleotides: 8. This CDR3 is built from 16 residues. CDR1 is DFQATT and CDR2 is SNEGSKA in the germline V gene (reference sequence). The CDR3, as DNA: TGCAGTGCTAGAGATCCCGGCAGGGGGCAAAACTATGGCTACACCTTC. Encoded protein: CSARDPGRGQNYGYTF.

This sequence joins TRBV7-9 and TRBJ2-5; D not certain. The CDR3 spans 15 residues. The V end was cut by 1 base, the J end by 3 bases, with 12 bases between. Germline V gene sequence: CDR1 SEHNR, CDR2 FQNEAQ (reference sequence). In DNA, the CDR3 is TGTGCCAGCAGCTTAGGAAGGCCCCGGAAAGAGACCCAGTACTTC. It is translated as CASSLGRPRKETQYF. Full variable domain (rest looked up from reference TRBV7-9 and TRBJ2-5): DTGVSQNPRHKITKRGQNVTFRCDPISEHNRLYWYRQTLGQGPEFLTYFQNEAQLEKSRLLSDRFSAERPKGSFSTLEIQRTEQGDSAMYLCASSLGRPRKETQYFGPGTRLLVL.

This clonotype was counted many times. The chain joins TRBV20-1 to TRBJ2-5; TRBD2 matches 10 bases. The CDR3 totals 17 residues. The germline gives CDR1 DFQATT, CDR2 SNEGSKA (reference sequence). Trimming took 0 bases from V and 1 from J; bases not matched to a gene: 8. CDR3: CSARDPLTSGVQETQYF. The CDR3 DNA reads as TGCAGTGCTAGAGATCCGCTCACTAGCGGGGTCCAAGAGACCCAGTACTTC.

This clonotype occurred a few times. The J gene is TRBJ2-1, the V gene TRBV5-8; 9 bases agree with TRBD2. Trimming removed 0 bases from V and 10 bases from J; junction bases left unmatched: 11. CDR1 is SGHTS, CDR2 YDEGEE, per germline. This CDR3 comprises 16 residues. The CDR3, as DNA: TGTGCCAGCAGCTTGGGACAGGCTAGCGGGAAATACGAGCAGTTCTTC. Translation gives CASSLGQASGKYEQFF.

The rearrangement links TRBV28 to TRBJ2-2, with TRBD2 matching 10 bases. V was pared by 6 bases and J by 6 bases, with 7 bases of the junction left unmatched. Germline V gene lookup returns CDR1 MDHEN and CDR2 SYDVKM. This CDR3 spans 15 amino acids. The CDR3, as DNA: TGTGCCAGCAGAAAAAGCGGGAGGGCGGCCGGGGAGCTGTTTTTT. The encoded protein is CASRKSGRAAGELFF.

This clonotype showed up many times. V is TRBV20-1 and J is TRBJ1-5; maybe TRBD1 (5 bases). The V end was cut by 1 base, the J end by 5 bases, with 12 bases between. The CDR3 length is 14 residues. Germline CDR1 reads DFQATT; CDR2 reads SNEGSKA (reference sequence). CDR3 amino acids: CSARGDGSYQPQHF. CDR3 in DNA: TGCAGTGCTAGAGGGGACGGCAGCTATCAGCCCCAGCATTTT.

This clonotype was seen repeatedly, ten times or more. This chain uses TRBV20-1 with TRBJ2-5; D may correspond to TRBD1 or TRBD2 (5 bases each). This CDR3 is 16 amino acids long. V was cut by 6 bases and J by 1 base, with 21 bases left in between. CDR1 is DFQATT and CDR2 is SNEGSKA in the germline V gene (reference sequence). The CDR3 nucleotides read TGCAGTGCCGCCCCCAATTGGGGCGAGGGCCAAGAGACCCAGTACTTC. Protein: CSAAPNWGEGQETQYF.

This clonotype was found many times. This sequence joins TRBV20-1 and TRBJ2-7, with 9 bases aligning to TRBD2. V dropped 1 base and J dropped 2; count of bases not matched to a gene: 3. The CDR3 is 14 amino acids. Per germline, CDR1 DFQATT and CDR2 SNEGSKA (reference sequence). CDR3 region: CSARALAGPYEQYF. The CDR3 nucleotides are TGCAGTGCTAGAGCGCTAGCGGGACCCTACGAGCAGTACTTC.